This T cell receptor (beta chain) stems from a study of Ad26.COV2.S vaccination and SARS-CoV-2 variants. Across the study: Participants got Ad26.COV2.S intramuscularly, once or twice 56 days apart.

The treatment here: some 20 received Ad26.COV2.S at low or high dose, single or two shots; five or six received placebo; per-sample allocation not given. Day 63 after the first injection of vaccine or placebo was the sampling time. An 18-55-year-old adult in Boston served as donor. Data came from immunoSEQ multiplex PCR; TCRdb stores just in-frame clones and leaves some out. The sample has about 480,000 clones, approximately 90% seen once. The TCR sequence derives from a person between 18 and 65 years old who received the Ad26.COV2.S COVID-19 vaccine or a placebo. The specimen was peripheral blood, collected in a trial of Ad26.COV2.S vaccine versus placebo.

The CDR3 DNA follows: TGTGCCAGCAGTTTCACCGTGGAGGGCAGCTATGGCTACACCTTC. Its protein product is CASSFTVEGSYGYTF. This sequence joins TRBV6-2 or TRBV6-3 and TRBJ1-2; D is ambiguous. V was cut by 4 bases and J by 4 bases, with 16 bases left in between. The germline gives CDR1 MNHEY, CDR2 SVGEGT. This CDR3 has 15 amino acids.